This T cell receptor beta chain appears in the sequencing data of a study of cytomegalovirus exposure and HLA in healthy donors. Study-level points and caveats: Trimming of TCR beta V- and J-genes showed a link, identified in a later analysis, to a missense DCLRE1C variant. The dataset shows that most TCR sequences were rare, while some public TCRs occurred in many donors.

Participants comprised healthy donors of bone marrow. A note on this clone: What it recognizes is unknown.

V lost 6 bases and J lost 0; bases outside the gene matches: 5. The CDR3 consists of 14 residues. The V gene's germline CDR1 is MNHNY and CDR2 SVGAGI (reference sequence). The PCR had 60 Vbeta and 13 Jbeta primers. Clones were sequenced by immunoSEQ multiplex PCR, and TCRdb holds only the in-frame ones, with some missing. The data show 95,000 or so clones, approximately 80% seen once. The sample was PBMCs. The sequence came from a woman in her seventies in good health and CMV-seropositive. J is TRBJ2-7 and V is TRBV6-6; 7 nucleotides line up with TRBD2. CDR3 amino acids: CASRPAGFSYEQYF. The CDR3 DNA reads as TGTGCCAGCAGGCCAGCGGGGTTCTCCTACGAGCAGTACTTC.